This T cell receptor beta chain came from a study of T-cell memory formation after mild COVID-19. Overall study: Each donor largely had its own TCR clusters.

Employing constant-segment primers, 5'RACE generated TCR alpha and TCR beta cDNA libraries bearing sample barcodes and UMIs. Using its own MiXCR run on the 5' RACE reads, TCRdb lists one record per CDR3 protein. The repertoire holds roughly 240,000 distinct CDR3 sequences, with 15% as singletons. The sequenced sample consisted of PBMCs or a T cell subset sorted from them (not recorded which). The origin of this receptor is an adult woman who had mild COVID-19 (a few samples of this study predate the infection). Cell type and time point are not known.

Here the CDR3 DNA reads TGTGCCAGCAGCTTAGAGCGGGGGGCTCCTTACGAGCAGTACTTC. Translation: CASSLERGAPYEQYF. The chain carries TRBV7-2 and TRBJ2-7; TRBD2 matches at 9 bases. The CDR3 covers 15 residues. V gave up 1 base and J gave up 4 bases; unmatched junction bases: 5. Germline V gives CDR1 SGHTA, CDR2 FQGNSA.